This passage covers 9 T cell receptor beta chains from one sample sequenced in a study of blood T cell repertoires in COVID-19. Only in-frame clones appear in the TCRdb table, and some are missing; sequencing was by immunoSEQ multiplex PCR. The data show about 69,000 clones, 75% to 90% seen once. The sequenced sample was peripheral blood. The source is a man aged 25-40 years with acute or convalescent COVID-19.

The CDR3 region is CASSKTGHRDYGYTF. For the CDR3, the DNA is TGTGCCAGCAGTAAGACAGGGCATAGGGACTATGGCTACACCTTC. The V and J genes are TRBV27 and TRBJ1-2; 7 bases agree with TRBD1. Germline V gene sequence: CDR1 MNHEY, CDR2 SMNVEV (reference sequence). After removal of 5 bases from V and 3 bases from J, the junction contained 9 bases not matched to a gene. The CDR3 loop spans 15 amino acids.

The chain has TRBV28 and TRBJ1-6, with D perhaps matching TRBD1 (5 bases). Germline values: CDR1 MDHEN, CDR2 SYDVKM. This CDR3 is 15 amino acids long. Trimming cost V 2 bases and J 7 bases, with 12 bases left between them. In nucleotides, the CDR3 is TGTGCCAGCAGTTTAAATGGGGGGAGGAATTCACCCCTCCACTTT. This codes for CASSLNGGRNSPLHF.

The chain is built from TRBV7-2 and TRBJ1-2, with a tentative D call TRBD1 (5 bases). Germline V lookup: CDR1 SGHTA, CDR2 FQGNSA. Trimming pared 1 base from V and 7 bases from J, leaving 10 bases between. CDR3 length: 13 amino acids. CDR3 nucleotides: TGTGCCAGCAGCTTAGGTTCAGGGATTGGCTACACCTTC. It translates to CASSLGSGIGYTF.

V gene TRBV7-2 combines with J gene TRBJ1-4; tentative D call: TRBD1 (5 bases). Looked up from germline, CDR1 is SGHTA and CDR2 is FQGNSA. V was pared by 3 bases and J by 0 bases, with 11 bases between. This CDR3 is built from 16 residues. The CDR3: CASSFSRASTNEKLFF. The CDR3 nucleotides are TGTGCCAGCAGCTTCTCCAGGGCGTCAACTAATGAAAAACTGTTTTTT.

The chain employs TRBV3-1 (or the pseudogene TRBV3-2) and TRBJ2-5; D might be TRBD1 (6 bases). V gave up 3 bases and J gave up 2 bases, with 10 bases separating them. The germline V gene encodes CDR1 LGHDT and CDR2 YNNKEL (reference sequence). The CDR3 consists of 14 residues. CDR3 loop: CASSQNREQETQYF. CDR3 bases: TGTGCCAGCAGCCAGAACAGGGAGCAAGAGACCCAGTACTTC.

J is TRBJ2-5 and V is TRBV19, with D possibly TRBD1 on 6 matching bases. The V and J ends lost 6 bases and 4 bases respectively, with 18 bases between them. The CDR3 loop spans 15 amino acids. Germline lookup yields CDR1 LNHDA and CDR2 SQIVND (reference sequence). The CDR3 reads CASSRRGTLRETQYF. Here the CDR3 DNA reads TGTGCCAGTAGCCGTAGGGGGACCCTGCGAGAGACCCAGTACTTC.

In this sample, this clone turned up once. V gene TRBV13 combines with J gene TRBJ2-7; 7 bases line up with TRBD1. V lost 2 bases, J lost 1 base, and 8 bases stayed unmatched. Germline CDR1 PRHDT, CDR2 FYEKMQ (reference sequence). The CDR3 length is 16 residues. In DNA form, the CDR3 reads TGTGCCAGCAGCTTAACTATGACAGGGAGTTCCTACGAGCAGTACTTC. Protein sequence: CASSLTMTGSSYEQYF.

The chain employs TRBV25-1 and TRBJ1-5; D is perhaps TRBD1 (5 bases). V was shortened by 4 bases and J by 2 bases, with 15 bases between the two germline ends. The CDR3 has 16 amino acids. Germline values: CDR1 MGHDK, CDR2 SYGVNS. The chain's CDR3 is CASSGRGVAGNQPQHF. The CDR3 nucleotides are TGTGCCAGCAGTGGGAGGGGTGTAGCGGGCAATCAGCCCCAGCATTTT.

This clone showed up just a few times. This chain joins TRBV24-1 and TRBJ1-2, with D possibly TRBD1 on 6 matching bases. Trimming removed 4 bases at V and 8 bases at J, with 16 bases between. The germline V gene encodes CDR1 KGHDR and CDR2 SFDVKD. This CDR3 region has 14 residues. The CDR3 nucleotides read TGTGCCACCAGTGACGAGGCGACAGGCGGCGGCTACACCTTC. Its protein product is CATSDEATGGGYTF.